This record concerns one T cell receptor beta chain sequence. The data derive from a study of blood T cell repertoires in COVID-19. Study in general: PBMCs, B-cell-depleted T cells, or T cells provided the cDNA or gDNA that made up the material.

The CDR3 is 12 residues long. Germline CDR1 is SQVTM and CDR2 is ANQGSEA. J was trimmed by 9 bases and V by 4 bases; bases with no gene match: 7. Authors' methods: Using reference gene primer amplification, nucleated cell counts were estimated. The protocol was immunoSEQ multiplex PCR, while the TCRdb copy is restricted to in-frame clones and leaves out a portion. The V and J calls and clone size were taken over from that table, and D and trimming were inferred from the DNA. The data show around 160,000 clones, with approximately 90% seen just once and 0.99% held by the top ten. Sequenced input: peripheral blood. The chain couples TRBV29-1 to TRBJ1-2, with 8 bases aligning to TRBD1. This receptor was taken from a man in his late teens or twenties with acute or convalescent COVID-19. Here the CDR3 reads CSVGTGSRSYTF. For the CDR3, the DNA is TGCAGCGTTGGGACAGGGAGCCGGAGCTACACCTTC.